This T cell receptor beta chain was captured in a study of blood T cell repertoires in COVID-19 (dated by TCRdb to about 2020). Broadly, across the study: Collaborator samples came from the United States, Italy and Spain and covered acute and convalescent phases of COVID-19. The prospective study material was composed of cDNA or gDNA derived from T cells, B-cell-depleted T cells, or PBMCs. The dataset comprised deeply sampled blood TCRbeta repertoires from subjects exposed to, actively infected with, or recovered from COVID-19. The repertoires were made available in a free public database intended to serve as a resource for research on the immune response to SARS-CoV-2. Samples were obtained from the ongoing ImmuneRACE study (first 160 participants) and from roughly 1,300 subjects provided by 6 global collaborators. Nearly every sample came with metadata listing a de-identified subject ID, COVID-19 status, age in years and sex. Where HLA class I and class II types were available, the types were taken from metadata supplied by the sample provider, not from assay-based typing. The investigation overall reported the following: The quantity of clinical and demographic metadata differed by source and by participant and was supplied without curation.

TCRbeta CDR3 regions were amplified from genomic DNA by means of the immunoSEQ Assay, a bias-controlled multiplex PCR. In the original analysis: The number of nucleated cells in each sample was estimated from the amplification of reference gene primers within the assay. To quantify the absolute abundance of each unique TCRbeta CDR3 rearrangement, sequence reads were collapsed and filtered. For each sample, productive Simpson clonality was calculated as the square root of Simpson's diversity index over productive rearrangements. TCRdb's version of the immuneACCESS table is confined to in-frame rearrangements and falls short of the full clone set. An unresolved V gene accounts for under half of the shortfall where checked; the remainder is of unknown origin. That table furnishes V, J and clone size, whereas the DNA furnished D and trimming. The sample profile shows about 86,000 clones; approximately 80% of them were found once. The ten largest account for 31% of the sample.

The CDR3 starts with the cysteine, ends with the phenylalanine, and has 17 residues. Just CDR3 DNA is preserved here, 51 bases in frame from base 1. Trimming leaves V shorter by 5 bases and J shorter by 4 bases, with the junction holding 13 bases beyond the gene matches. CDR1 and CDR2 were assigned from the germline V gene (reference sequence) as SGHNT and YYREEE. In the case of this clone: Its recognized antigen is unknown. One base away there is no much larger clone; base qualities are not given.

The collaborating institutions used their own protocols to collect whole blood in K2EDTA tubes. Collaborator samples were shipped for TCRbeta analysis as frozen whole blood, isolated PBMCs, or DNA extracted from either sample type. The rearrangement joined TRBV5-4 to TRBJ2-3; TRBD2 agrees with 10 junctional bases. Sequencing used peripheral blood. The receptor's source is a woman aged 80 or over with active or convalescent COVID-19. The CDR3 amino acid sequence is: CASRRSTSGGAADTQYF. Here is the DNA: TGTGCCAGCAGGCGGAGTACGAGCGGGGGGGCTGCAGATACGCAGTATTTT.